This T cell receptor beta chain came from a study of PD-1 blockade in classical Hodgkin lymphoma. About the research overall: The study gave patients nivolumab 3 mg/kg intravenously every 2 weeks. Study-wide points: CD4+ TCR diversity, unlike CD8+, climbed significantly by C4D1. Lower baseline TCR diversity marked trial partial responders and progressors. Among the patients, those starting nivolumab under 1 year after ASCT were excluded.

With respect to this clone: Its antigen is as yet unknown.

All patients relapsed after autologous stem cell transplantation, and brentuximab vedotin exposure varied. Some clones are missing from TCRdb's copy, which holds only in-frame ones; the method was immunoSEQ multiplex PCR. The table shows tens of thousands of clones, with around nine tenths occurring only once. This sequence was found in a human donor with classical Hodgkin lymphoma. The source was peripheral blood mononuclear cells (PBMCs), collected at baseline.

CDR3 sequence reads: CASSPTGKFVNEQFF. The DNA for the CDR3 is TGTGCCAGTAGCCCTACAGGGAAATTCGTCAATGAGCAGTTCTTC. The chain is built from TRBV19 and TRBJ2-1, with D perhaps TRBD1 (6 bases). V lost 6 bases to trimming and J lost 6 bases, with 18 bases between them. The CDR3 is made up of 15 amino acids. The V gene's germline CDR1 is LNHDA and CDR2 SQIVND (reference sequence).